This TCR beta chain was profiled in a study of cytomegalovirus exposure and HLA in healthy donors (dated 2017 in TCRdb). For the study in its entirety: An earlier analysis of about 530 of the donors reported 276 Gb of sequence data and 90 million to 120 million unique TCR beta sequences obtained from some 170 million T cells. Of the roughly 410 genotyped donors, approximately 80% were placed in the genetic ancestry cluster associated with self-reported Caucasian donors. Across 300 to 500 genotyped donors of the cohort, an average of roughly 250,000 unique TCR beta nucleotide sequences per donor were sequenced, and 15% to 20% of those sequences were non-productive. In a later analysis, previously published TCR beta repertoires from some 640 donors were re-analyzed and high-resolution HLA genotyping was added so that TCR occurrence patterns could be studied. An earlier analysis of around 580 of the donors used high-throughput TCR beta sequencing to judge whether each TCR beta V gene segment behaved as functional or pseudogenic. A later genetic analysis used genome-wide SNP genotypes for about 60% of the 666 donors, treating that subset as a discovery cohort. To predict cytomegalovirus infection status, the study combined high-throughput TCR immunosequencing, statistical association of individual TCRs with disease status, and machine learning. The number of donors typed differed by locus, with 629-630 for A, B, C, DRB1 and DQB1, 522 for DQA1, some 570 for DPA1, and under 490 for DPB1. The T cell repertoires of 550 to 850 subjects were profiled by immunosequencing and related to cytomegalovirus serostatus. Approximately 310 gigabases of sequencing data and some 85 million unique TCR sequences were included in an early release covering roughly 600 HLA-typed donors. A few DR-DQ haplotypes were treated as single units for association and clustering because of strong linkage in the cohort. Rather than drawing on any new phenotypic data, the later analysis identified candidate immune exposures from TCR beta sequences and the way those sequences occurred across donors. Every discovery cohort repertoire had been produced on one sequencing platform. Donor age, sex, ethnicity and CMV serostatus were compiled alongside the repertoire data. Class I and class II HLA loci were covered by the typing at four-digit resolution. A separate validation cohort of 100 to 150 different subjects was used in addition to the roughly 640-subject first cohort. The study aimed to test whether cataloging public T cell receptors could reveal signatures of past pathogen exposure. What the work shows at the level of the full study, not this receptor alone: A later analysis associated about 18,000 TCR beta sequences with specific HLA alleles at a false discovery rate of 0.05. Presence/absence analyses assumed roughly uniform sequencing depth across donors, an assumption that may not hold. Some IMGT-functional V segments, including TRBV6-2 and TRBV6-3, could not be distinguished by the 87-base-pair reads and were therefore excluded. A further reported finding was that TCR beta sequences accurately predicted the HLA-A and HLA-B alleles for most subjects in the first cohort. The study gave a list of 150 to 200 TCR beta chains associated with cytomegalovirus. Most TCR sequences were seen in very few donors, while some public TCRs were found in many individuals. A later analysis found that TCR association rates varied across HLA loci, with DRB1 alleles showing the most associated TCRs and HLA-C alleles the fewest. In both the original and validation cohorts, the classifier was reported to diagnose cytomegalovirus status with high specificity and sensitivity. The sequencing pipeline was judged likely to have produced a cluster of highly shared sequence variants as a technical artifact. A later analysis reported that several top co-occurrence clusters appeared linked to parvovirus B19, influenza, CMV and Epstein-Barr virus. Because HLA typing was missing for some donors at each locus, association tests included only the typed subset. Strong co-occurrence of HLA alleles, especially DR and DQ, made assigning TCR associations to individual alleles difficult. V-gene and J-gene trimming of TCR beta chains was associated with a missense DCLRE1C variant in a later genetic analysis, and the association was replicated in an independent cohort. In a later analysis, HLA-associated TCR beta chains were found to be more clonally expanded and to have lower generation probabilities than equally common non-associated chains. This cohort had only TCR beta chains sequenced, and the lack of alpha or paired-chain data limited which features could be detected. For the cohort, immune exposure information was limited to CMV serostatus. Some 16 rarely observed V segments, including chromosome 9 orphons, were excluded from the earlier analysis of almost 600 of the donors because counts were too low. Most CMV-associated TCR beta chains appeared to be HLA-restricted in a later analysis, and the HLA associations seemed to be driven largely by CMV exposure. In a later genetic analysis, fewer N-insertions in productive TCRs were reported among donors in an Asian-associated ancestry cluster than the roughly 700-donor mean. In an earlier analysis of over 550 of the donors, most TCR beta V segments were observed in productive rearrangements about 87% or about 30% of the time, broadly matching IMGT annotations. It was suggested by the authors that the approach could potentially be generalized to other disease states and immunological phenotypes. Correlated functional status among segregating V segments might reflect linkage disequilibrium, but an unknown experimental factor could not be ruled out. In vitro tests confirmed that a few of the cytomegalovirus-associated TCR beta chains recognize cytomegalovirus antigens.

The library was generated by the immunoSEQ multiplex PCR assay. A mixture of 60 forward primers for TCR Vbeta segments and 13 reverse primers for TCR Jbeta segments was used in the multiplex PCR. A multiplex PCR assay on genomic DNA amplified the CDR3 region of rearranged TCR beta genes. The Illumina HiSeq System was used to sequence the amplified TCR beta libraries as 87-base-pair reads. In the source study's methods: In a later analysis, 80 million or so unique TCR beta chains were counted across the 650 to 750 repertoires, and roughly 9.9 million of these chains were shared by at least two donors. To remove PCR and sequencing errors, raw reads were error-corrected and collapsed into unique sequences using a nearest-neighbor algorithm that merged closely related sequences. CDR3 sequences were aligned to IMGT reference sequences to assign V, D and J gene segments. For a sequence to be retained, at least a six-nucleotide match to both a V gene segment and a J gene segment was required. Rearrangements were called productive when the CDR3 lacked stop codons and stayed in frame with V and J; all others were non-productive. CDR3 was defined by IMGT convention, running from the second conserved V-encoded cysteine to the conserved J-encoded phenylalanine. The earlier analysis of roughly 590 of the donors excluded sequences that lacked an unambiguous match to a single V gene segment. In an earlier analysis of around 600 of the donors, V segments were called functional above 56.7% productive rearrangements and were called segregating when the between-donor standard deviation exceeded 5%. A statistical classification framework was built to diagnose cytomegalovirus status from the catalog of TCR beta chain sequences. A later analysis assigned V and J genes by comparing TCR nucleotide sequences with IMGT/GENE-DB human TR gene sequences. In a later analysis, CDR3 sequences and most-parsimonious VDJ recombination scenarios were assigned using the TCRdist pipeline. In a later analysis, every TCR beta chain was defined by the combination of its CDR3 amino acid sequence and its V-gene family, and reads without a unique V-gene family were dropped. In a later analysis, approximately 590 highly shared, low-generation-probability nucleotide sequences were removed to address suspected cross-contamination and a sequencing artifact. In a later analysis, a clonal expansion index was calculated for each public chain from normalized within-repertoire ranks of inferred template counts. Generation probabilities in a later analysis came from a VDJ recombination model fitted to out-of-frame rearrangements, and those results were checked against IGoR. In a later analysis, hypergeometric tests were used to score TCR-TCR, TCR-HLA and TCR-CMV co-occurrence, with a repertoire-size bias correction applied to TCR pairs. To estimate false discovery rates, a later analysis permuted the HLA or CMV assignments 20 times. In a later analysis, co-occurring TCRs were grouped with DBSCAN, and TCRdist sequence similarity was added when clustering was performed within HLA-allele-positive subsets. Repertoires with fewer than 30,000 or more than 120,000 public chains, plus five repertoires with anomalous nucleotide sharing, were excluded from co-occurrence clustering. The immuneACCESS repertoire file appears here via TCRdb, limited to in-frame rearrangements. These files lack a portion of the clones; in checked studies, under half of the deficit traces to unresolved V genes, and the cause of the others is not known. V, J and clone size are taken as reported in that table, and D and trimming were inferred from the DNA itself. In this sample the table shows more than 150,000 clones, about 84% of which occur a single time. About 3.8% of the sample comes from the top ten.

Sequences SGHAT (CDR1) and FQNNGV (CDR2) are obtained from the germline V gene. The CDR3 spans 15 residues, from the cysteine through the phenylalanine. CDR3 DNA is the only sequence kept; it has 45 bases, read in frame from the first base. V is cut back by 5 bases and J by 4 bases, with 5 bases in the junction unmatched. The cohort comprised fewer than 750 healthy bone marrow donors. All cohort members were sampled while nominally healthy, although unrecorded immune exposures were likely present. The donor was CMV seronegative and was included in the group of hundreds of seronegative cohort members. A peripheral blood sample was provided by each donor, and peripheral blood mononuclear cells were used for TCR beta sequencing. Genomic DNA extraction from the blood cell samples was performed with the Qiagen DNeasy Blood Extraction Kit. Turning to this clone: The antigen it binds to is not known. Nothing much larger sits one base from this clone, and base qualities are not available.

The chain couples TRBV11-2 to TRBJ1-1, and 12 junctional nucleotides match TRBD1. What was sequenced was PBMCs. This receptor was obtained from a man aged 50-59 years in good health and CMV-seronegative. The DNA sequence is TGTGCCAGCAGCGGGACAGGGGGCTCAAGCACTGAAGCTTTCTTT. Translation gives CASSGTGGSSTEAFF.